The T cell receptor (beta chain) described here comes from a study of shared clonotypes between healthy human individuals. Unsorted samples, those not sorted, used some 100 million PBMCs for genomic DNA. Produced via immunoSEQ multiplex PCR; TCRdb's table is partial and in-frame only. The sample lists about 490,000 clones; approximately 80% were seen once. The CDR3 loop spans 15 amino acids. Germline CDR1 MNHNY, CDR2 SVGAGI (reference sequence). With V trimmed by 2 bases and J by 11 bases, 12 bases remained unmatched. This receptor was obtained from a woman between 35 and 50 years old in good health. Some clones in this sample may be carry-over from other donors' samples. Source material: PBMCs. The chain links TRBV6-6 to TRBJ2-4; 7 bases are a match to TRBD1. In DNA form, the CDR3 reads TGTGCCAGCAGTTACGGTAGGGGGCGCCTTTCGGTTCAGTACTTC. It encodes CASSYGRGRLSVQYF.